The clone carrying this T cell receptor beta chain was seen only once. The sample originates from a study of T cell changes during pregnancy in multiple sclerosis. Libraries were prepared by immunoSEQ multiplex PCR; TCRdb keeps only in-frame clonotypes and omits some of them. The table lists over 80,000 clones, roughly nine tenths of them singletons, with 0.7% to 0.9% in the top ten. CDR1 MNHNY and CDR2 SVGAGI come from the germline V gene (reference sequence). V lost 4 bases, J lost 1 base, and 4 bases stayed unmatched. This CDR3 comprises 15 residues. The chain links TRBV6-6 to TRBJ1-2; 9 positions agree with TRBD1. The receptor's source is a female donor in good health, enrolled as a control in a pregnancy study. The sample here was peripheral blood, taken in the second trimester of pregnancy. CDR3 loop: CASSSTGGNNYGYTF. The CDR3 DNA reads as TGTGCCAGCAGTTCGACAGGGGGTAATAACTATGGCTACACCTTC.